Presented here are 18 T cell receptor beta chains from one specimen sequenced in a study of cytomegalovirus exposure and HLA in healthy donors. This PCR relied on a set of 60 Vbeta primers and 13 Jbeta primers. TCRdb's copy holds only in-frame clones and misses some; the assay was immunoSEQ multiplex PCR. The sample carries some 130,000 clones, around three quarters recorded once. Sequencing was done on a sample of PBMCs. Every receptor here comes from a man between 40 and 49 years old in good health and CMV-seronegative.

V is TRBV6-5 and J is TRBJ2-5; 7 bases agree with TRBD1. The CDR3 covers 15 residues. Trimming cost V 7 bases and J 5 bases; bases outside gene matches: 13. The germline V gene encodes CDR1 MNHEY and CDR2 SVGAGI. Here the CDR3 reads CASTRLTGRGETQYF. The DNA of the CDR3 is TGTGCCAGCACCCGGCTGACAGGGCGTGGGGAGACCCAGTACTTC.

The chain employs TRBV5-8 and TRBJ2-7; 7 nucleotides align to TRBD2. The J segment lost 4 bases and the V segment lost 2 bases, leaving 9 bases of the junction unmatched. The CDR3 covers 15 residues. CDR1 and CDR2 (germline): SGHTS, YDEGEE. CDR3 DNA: TGTGCCAGCAGCTTTGAGGGAGGGACCTTTTACGAGCAGTACTTC. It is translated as CASSFEGGTFYEQYF.

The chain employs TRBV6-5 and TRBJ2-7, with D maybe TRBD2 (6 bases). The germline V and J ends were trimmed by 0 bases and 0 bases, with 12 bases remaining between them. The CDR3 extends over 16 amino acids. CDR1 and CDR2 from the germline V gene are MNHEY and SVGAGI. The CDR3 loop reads CASSYSRAGSSYEQYF. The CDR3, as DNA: TGTGCCAGCAGTTACTCGCGTGCGGGGAGCTCCTACGAGCAGTACTTC.

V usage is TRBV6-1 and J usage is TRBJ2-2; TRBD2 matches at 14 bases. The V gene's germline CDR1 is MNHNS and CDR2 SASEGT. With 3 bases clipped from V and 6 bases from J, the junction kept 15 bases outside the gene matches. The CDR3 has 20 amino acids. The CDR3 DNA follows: TGTGCCAGCAGTGAGAGAGACTTAGCGGGACTAGCGGGAGTATCCGGGGAGCTGTTTTTT. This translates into CASSERDLAGLAGVSGELFF.

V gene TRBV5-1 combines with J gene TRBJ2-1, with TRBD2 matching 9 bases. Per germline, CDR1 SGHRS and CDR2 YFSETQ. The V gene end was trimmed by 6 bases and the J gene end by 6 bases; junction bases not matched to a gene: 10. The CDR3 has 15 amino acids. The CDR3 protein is CASTQLAGGSNEQFF. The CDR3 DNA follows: TGCGCCAGCACCCAACTAGCGGGCGGTTCCAATGAGCAGTTCTTC.

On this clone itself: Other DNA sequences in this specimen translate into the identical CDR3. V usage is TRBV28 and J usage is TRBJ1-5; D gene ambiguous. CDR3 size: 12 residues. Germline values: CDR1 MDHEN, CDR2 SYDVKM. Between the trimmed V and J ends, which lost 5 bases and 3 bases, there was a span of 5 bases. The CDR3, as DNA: TGTGCCAGCAGTCTACCCAATCAGCCCCAGCATTTT. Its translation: CASSLPNQPQHF.

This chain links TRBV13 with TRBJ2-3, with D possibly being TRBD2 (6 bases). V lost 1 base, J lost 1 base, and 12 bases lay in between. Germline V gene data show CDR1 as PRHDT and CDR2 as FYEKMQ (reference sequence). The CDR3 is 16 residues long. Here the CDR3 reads CASSLELSGGTDTQYF. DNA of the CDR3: TGTGCCAGCAGCTTAGAACTTTCGGGAGGCACAGATACGCAGTATTTT.

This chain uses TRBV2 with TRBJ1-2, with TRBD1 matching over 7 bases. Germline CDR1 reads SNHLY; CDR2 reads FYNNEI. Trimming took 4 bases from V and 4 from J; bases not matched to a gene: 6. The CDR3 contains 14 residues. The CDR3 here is CASSGTGGTYGYTF. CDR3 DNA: TGTGCCAGCAGTGGGACAGGCGGAACCTATGGCTACACCTTC.

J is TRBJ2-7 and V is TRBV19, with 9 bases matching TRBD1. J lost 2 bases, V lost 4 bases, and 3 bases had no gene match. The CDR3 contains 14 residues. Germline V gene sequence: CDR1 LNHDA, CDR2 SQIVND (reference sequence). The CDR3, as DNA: TGTGCCAGTAGTAGGGGACAGGGCGCCTACGAGCAGTACTTC. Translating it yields CASSRGQGAYEQYF.

The CDR3 bases are TGTGCCAGCAGGACATTGAACAGGGACTATGGCTACACCTTC. This codes for CASRTLNRDYGYTF. J is TRBJ1-2 and V is TRBV6-1; TRBD1 might be the D (6 bases). Looked up from germline, CDR1 is MNHNS and CDR2 is SASEGT. Trimming cost V 6 bases and J 3 bases, with 14 bases left between them. CDR3 length: 14 amino acids.

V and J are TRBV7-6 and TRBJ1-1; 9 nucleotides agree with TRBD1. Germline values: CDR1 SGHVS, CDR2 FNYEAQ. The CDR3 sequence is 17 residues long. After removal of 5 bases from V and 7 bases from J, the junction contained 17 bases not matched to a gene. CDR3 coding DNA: TGTGCCAGCAGCCCCAATCCGGGACAGGGTTCCCAGGGTGAAGCTTTCTTT. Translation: CASSPNPGQGSQGEAFF.

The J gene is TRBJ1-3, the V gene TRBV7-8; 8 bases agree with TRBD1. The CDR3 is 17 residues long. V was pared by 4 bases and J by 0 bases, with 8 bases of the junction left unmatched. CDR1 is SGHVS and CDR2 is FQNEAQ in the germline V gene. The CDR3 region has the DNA TGTGCCAGCAGCTCACGACAGGGGCCTCACTCTGGAAACACCATATATTTT. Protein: CASSSRQGPHSGNTIYF.

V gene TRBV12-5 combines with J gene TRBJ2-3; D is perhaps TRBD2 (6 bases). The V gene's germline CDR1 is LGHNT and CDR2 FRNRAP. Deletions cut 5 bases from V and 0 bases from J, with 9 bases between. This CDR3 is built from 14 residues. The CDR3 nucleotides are TGTGCTAGTGGTGCGGGGTTAAGCACAGATACGCAGTATTTT. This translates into CASGAGLSTDTQYF.

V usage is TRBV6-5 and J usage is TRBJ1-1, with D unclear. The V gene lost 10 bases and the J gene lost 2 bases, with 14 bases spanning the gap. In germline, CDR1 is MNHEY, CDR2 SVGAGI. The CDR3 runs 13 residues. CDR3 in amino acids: CATTLQKNTEAFF. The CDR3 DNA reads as TGTGCCACCACCTTACAGAAAAACACTGAAGCTTTCTTT.

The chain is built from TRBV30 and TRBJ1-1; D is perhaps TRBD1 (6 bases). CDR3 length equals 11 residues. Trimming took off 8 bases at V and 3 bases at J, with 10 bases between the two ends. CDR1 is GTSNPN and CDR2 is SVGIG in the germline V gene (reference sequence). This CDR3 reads CAANRDTEAFF. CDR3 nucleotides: TGTGCCGCCAACAGGGACACTGAAGCTTTCTTT. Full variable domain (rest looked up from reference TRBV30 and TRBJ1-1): SQTIHQWPATLVQPVGSPLSLECTVEGTSNPNLYWYRQAAGRGLQLLFYSVGIGQISSEVPQNLSASRPQDRQFILSSKKLLLSDSGFYLCAANRDTEAFFGQGTRLTVV.

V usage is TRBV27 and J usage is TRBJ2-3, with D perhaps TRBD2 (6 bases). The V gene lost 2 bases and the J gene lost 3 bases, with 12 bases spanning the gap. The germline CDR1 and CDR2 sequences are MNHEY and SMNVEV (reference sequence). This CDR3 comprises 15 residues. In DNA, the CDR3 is TGTGCCAGCAGTTTAACGGGACTCAAAACAGATACGCAGTATTTT. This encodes CASSLTGLKTDTQYF.

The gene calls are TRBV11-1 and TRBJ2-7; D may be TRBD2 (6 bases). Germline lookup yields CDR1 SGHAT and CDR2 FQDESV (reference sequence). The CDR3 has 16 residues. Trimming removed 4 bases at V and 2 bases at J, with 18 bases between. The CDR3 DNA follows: TGTGCCAGCAGCTCAAGAGGACGGGGGAAAGCCTACGAGCAGTACTTC. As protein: CASSSRGRGKAYEQYF. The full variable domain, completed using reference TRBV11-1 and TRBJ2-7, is EAEVAQSPRYKITEKSQAVAFWCDPISGHATLYWYRQILGQGPELLVQFQDESVVDDSQLPKDRFSAERLKGVDSTLKIQPAELGDSAMYLCASSSRGRGKAYEQYFGPGTRLTVT.

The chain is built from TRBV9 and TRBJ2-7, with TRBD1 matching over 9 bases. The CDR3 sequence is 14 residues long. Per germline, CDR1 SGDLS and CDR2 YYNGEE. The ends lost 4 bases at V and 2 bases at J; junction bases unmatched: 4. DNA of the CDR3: TGTGCCAGCAGCCCACAGGGGGCGCCCTACGAGCAGTACTTC. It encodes CASSPQGAPYEQYF.